The rows below give T cell receptor beta chains drawn from one sample of a study of cytomegalovirus exposure and HLA in healthy donors. The assay was immunoSEQ multiplex PCR, and TCRdb's table has in-frame clones only and misses some. Of approximately 110,000 clones in the sample, 15% to 19% were seen once. Sequencing was carried out using PBMCs. The receptors were gathered from a woman under 30 in good health and CMV-seronegative. Both conserved end residues are part of each CDR3. The D gene is left open where the match is weak. Some rows mark clone size as missing; the rest say once, few, many or name a class of expanded clone.

V	size	J	D	DNA	CDR3
TRBV19	-	TRBJ1-5	-	-	CASSSGHVREPQHF
TRBV5-1	-	TRBJ2-3	TRBD2	TGCGCCAGCAGCCCGGGACTAGCCCCAGATACGCAGTATTTT	CASSPGLAPDTQYF
TRBV20-1	-	TRBJ1-1	-	TGCAGTGCTAGGGCCACTGAAGCTTTCTTT	CSARATEAFF
TRBV5-4	-	TRBJ2-3	TRBD1	TGTGCCAGCAGCTTGACCCGGGGGGGACAGGGGGTCACAGATACGCAGTATTTT	CASSLTRGGQGVTDTQYF
TRBV4-1	few	TRBJ2-7	TRBD1	TGCGCCAGCAGCCAATATCCGGGACAGGAAGTCTACGAGCAGTACTTC	CASSQYPGQEVYEQYF
TRBV5-6	many	TRBJ2-6	-	TGTGCCAGCAGCCAGTGGGGCAGCTCTGGGGCCAACGTCCTGACTTTC	CASSQWGSSGANVLTF
TRBV7-2	few	TRBJ2-5	TRBD2	TGTGCCAGCAGCTTAGCACTAGCGGGGTTAGGGACCCAGTACTTC	CASSLALAGLGTQYF
TRBV11-2	-	TRBJ1-5	-	TGTGCCAGCAGTCGGAAGGGAGGAGGTCAGCCCCAGCATTTT	CASSRKGGGQPQHF
TRBV7-9	-	TRBJ2-5	-	TGTGCCAGCAGGAGAAGCGCTCAAGAGACCCAGTACTTC	CASRRSAQETQYF
TRBV7-9	few	TRBJ1-1	-	TGTGCCAGCAGCCTGGCGGGCGTTGAAGCTTTCTTT	CASSLAGVEAFF
TRBV7-9	few	TRBJ1-2	-	TGTGCCAGCAGCTCATCTCCGGCGGGGGGCTACACCTTC	CASSSSPAGGYTF
TRBV5-1	few	TRBJ2-2	TRBD2	TGCGCCAGCAGCTTGCGACTAGCGGGGGGGTCGAACACCGGGGAGCTGTTTTTT	CASSLRLAGGSNTGELFF
TRBV9	few	TRBJ2-5	TRBD1	TGTGCCAGCAGCGTCCCAACAGGGGTGGTCGAAGAGACCCAGTACTTC	CASSVPTGVVEETQYF
TRBV6-1	-	TRBJ2-1	TRBD1	TGTGCCAGCATGTCGGGACAGGGTTTGAATGAGCAGTTCTTC	CASMSGQGLNEQFF
TRBV28	-	TRBJ1-2	TRBD1	TGTGCCAGCAGGGGGACAGGGTCTGGCTACACCTTC	CASRGTGSGYTF
TRBV7-6	-	TRBJ2-3	TRBD2	TGTGCCAGCAGCTTCCGCGGGGGGGGGAACACAGATACGCAGTATTTT	CASSFRGGGNTDTQYF
TRBV5-6	-	TRBJ2-7	-	TGTGCCAGCAGCTTGGCTATACTCGGCGAGCAGTACTTC	CASSLAILGEQYF
TRBV19	-	TRBJ2-7	-	TGTGCCAGTAGTATCCGGGACACCTACGAGCAGTACTTC	CASSIRDTYEQYF
TRBV6-7	-	TRBJ1-5	-	TGTGCCAGCAGTCGAATCCAGGGGAAGAGGGACCAGCCCCAGCATTTT	CASSRIQGKRDQPQHF
TRBV18	-	TRBJ1-1	-	TGTGCCAGCTCATCGGGGGTATCTGAAGCTTTCTTT	CASSSGVSEAFF
TRBV5-1	-	TRBJ2-3	TRBD2	TGCGCCAGCAGCGCCTTAGCGGGATCGACAGATACGCAGTATTTT	CASSALAGSTDTQYF
TRBV5-1	-	TRBJ1-2	-	TGCGCCAGCAGCTCGAAAGGCTCGGGTGGCTACACCTTC	CASSSKGSGGYTF
TRBV6-6	-	TRBJ2-7	TRBD2	TGTGCCAGCAGTTACGGAGACGGGACTACCCTTTTC	CASSYGDGTTLF
TRBV6-5	-	TRBJ2-2	-	TGTGCCAGCAGTCGCAGGGGGGAGCTGTTTTTT	CASSRRGELFF
TRBV7-2	-	TRBJ1-2	-	TGTGCCAGCAGCCGGGGGGGGGCATACAGAGACTATGGCTACACCTTC	CASSRGGAYRDYGYTF
TRBV11-2	few	TRBJ2-7	-	TGTGCCAGCAGCTTAGATCGACAGACCTACGAGCAGTACTTC	CASSLDRQTYEQYF
TRBV11-2	few	TRBJ1-1	-	TGTGCCAGCAGCTTAGAAGGGGGGAGGGTTGAAGCTTTCTTT	CASSLEGGRVEAFF
TRBV28	-	TRBJ1-1	-	TGTGCCAGCAAGTGGGGCAGTTTGGAAGCTTTCTTT	CASKWGSLEAFF
TRBV7-2	-	TRBJ2-5	-	TGTGCCAGCAGCCCCGTGGCGGGGTCACAAGAGACCCAGTACTTC	CASSPVAGSQETQYF
TRBV25-1	few	TRBJ1-1	-	TGTGCCAGCAGTGAAACACATAACACTGAAGCTTTCTTT	CASSETHNTEAFF
TRBV6-5	few	TRBJ2-7	-	TGTGCCAGCAGCTCGACAGTTAATGACTACGAGCAGTACTTC	CASSSTVNDYEQYF
TRBV30	few	TRBJ2-5	-	TGTGCCTGGAACCCCTCTAGTAAAGAGACCCAGTACTTC	CAWNPSSKETQYF
TRBV7-8	few	TRBJ2-7	-	TGTGCCAGCAGCCCCGCGGTGGACACCCCTCACGAGCAGTACTTC	CASSPAVDTPHEQYF
TRBV19	-	TRBJ1-1	TRBD1	TGTGCCAGTAGCTCCACAGGGGGTTTTACTGAAGCTTTCTTT	CASSSTGGFTEAFF
TRBV13	-	TRBJ2-5	-	TGTGCCAGCAGCTTACCCCAAAGCCAGGCCCAGTACTTC	CASSLPQSQAQYF
TRBV6-5	-	TRBJ2-7	TRBD1	TGTGCCAGCAGTTACTCGGGCCGGGGACAGGGCTACGAGCAGTACTTC	CASSYSGRGQGYEQYF
TRBV7-8	-	TRBJ1-1	TRBD1	TGTGCCAGCAGCCCAGAGCTTGGACAGGGAATAGGAACTGAAGCTTTCTTT	CASSPELGQGIGTEAFF
TRBV21-1	-	TRBJ2-7	-	TGTGCCAGCAGCCAATACGTGAGCTCCTACGAGCAGTACTTC	CASSQYVSSYEQYF
TRBV19	-	TRBJ1-1	-	TGTGCCAGTAGTCGACAGTCCCCGAACACTGAAGCTTTCTTT	CASSRQSPNTEAFF
TRBV7-8	-	TRBJ2-7	TRBD2	TGTGCCAGCAGCTCTCGGGGGGACGGGAGCACCTACGAGCAGTACTTC	CASSSRGDGSTYEQYF
TRBV5-4	-	TRBJ2-1	-	TGTGCCAGCAGCTCTGGACAGAACAATGAGCAGTTCTTC	CASSSGQNNEQFF
TRBV19	-	TRBJ2-2	TRBD1	TGTGCCAGTACCCGGGACAGGGAGAGCACCGGGGAGCTGTTTTTT	CASTRDRESTGELFF
TRBV13	few	TRBJ2-7	TRBD2	TGTGCCAGCAGCCCGGCCGGGACTAGCGGGGACTTTTCCTACGAGCAGTACTTC	CASSPAGTSGDFSYEQYF
TRBV4-1	-	TRBJ2-5	TRBD2	TGCGCCAGCAGCCAAGAAGGACTAGCGGGAGTAGAGACCCAGTACTTC	CASSQEGLAGVETQYF
TRBV15	-	TRBJ1-2	TRBD1	TGTGCCACCAGCGCCGGGACAGGGATCATCTATGGCTACACCTTC	CATSAGTGIIYGYTF
TRBV4-2	-	TRBJ1-5	-	TGTGCCAGCAGCCAAGTTCAGGGAAGGTTCGACCAGCCCCAGCATTTT	CASSQVQGRFDQPQHF